This T cell receptor (beta chain) came from a study of beta chain features in type 1 diabetes. Investigators reverse transcribed all isolated RNA, so they sequenced expressed TCRB transcripts. Only in-frame clones appear in the TCRdb table, and some are missing; sequencing was by immunoSEQ multiplex PCR. The table records around 180,000 clones, about 12% of them present only once. Germline V gene sequence: CDR1 MDHEN, CDR2 SYDVKM. The CDR3 runs to 15 residues. V was clipped by 7 bases and J by 6 bases; unmatched bases: 13. Only a few counts were recorded for this clone. The V call is TRBV28, the J call TRBJ2-7, with 9 bases aligning to TRBD1. The material sequenced was central memory CD4+ T cells from blood. The origin of this receptor is a young woman in good health. The DNA for the CDR3 is TGTGCCAGCAAAGAACCGGGACAGGGTAGGGGCGAGCAGTACTTC. Translated: CASKEPGQGRGEQYF.